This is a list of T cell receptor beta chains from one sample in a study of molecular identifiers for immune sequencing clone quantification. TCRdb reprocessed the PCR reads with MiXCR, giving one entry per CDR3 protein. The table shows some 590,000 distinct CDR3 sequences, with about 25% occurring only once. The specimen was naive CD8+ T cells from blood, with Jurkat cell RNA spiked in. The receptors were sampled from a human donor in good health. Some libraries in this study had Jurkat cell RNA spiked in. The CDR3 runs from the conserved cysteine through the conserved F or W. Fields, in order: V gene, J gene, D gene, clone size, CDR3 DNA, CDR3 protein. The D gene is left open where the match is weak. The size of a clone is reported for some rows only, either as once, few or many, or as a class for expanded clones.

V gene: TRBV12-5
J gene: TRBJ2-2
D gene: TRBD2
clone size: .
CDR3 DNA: TGTGCTAGTGGGGGAGACCCGAGCGGGAGGAACACCGGGGAGCTGTTTTTT
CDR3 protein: CASGGDPSGRNTGELFF

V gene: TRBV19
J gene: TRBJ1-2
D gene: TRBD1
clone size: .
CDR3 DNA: TGTGCCAGTAGTTCCCCTGACAGGGGACTAAACTATGGCTACACCTTC
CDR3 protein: CASSSPDRGLNYGYTF

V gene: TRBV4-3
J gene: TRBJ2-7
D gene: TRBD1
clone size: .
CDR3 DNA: TGCGCCAGCAGCCAAGAGATCGGGACAGTGGATGCTAGCGAGCAGTACTTC
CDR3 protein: CASSQEIGTVDASEQYF

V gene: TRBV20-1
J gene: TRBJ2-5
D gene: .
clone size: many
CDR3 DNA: TGCAGTGCTAGAGATGCTGGGGTCGGGGAGACCCAGTACTTC
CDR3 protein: CSARDAGVGETQYF

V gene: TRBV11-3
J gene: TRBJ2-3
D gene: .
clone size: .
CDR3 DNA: TGTGCCAGCAGCTTAGACGGCGGGAACACAGATACGCAGTATTTT
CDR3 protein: CASSLDGGNTDTQYF

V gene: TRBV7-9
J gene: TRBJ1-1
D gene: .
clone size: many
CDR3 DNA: TGTGCCAGCAGCCCTAACGAGGGGATTAACACTGAAGCTTTCTTT
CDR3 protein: CASSPNEGINTEAFF

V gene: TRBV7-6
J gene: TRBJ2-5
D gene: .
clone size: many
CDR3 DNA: TGTGCCAGCACCGTCCCCGGCGGAGCTTCCCAAGAGACCCAGTACTTC
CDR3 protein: CASTVPGGASQETQYF

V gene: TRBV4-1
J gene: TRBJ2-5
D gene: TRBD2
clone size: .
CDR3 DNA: TGCGCCAGCAGCAGCTACGGGGGGTCCCAAGAGCCCCAGTACTTC
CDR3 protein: CASSSYGGSQEPQYF

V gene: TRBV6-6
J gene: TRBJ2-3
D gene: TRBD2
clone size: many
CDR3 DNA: TGTGCCAGCAGTTACTCGGGCGGGGGAGCGGGGGCGCTGGATACGCAGTATTTT
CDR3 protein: CASSYSGGGAGALDTQYF

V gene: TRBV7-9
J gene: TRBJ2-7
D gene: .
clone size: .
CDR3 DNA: TGTGCCAGCAGCTTAGATAGGTCTGGGGGCTCCTACGAGCAGTACTTC
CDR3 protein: CASSLDRSGGSYEQYF

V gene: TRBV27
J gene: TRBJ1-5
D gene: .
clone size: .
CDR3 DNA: TGTGCCAGCAGTTTCTCAGCGAATCAGCCCCAGCATTTT
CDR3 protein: CASSFSANQPQHF

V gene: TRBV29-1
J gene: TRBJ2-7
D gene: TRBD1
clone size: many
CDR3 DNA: TGCAGCGTCACGGACAGGACCTACGAGCAGTACTTC
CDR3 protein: CSVTDRTYEQYF

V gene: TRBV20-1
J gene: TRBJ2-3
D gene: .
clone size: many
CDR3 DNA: TGCAGTGCTAGTTTCAATTCCGGGCCAAGCACAGATACGCAGTATTTT
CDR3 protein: CSASFNSGPSTDTQYF

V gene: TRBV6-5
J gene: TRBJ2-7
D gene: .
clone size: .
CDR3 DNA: TGTGCCAGCAGTTACGATAGGGGCGATTACGAGCAGTACTTC
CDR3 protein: CASSYDRGDYEQYF

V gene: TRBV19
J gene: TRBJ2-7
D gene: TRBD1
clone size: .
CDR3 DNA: TGTGCCAGTAGCCCACGGACAGGGCCCCCCTCCGCGCAGTACTTC
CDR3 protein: CASSPRTGPPSAQYF

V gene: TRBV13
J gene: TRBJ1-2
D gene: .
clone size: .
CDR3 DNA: TGTGCCAGCAGCCCACAGAACCTCTATGGCTACACCTTC
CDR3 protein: CASSPQNLYGYTF

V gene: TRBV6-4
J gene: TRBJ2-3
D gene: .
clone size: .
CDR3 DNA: TGTGCCAGCAGTGACGGGCTAGCAGATACGCAGTATTTT
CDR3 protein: CASSDGLADTQYF

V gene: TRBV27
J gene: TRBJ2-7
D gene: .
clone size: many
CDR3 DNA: TGTGCCAGCAGTTTATCAGGGTTGGGTTACGAGCAGTACTTC
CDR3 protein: CASSLSGLGYEQYF

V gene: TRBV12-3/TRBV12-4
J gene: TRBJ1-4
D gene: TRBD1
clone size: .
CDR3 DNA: TGTGCCAGCAGTTCAACAGGGGGCGCAGCTAATGAAAAACTGTTTTTT
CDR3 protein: CASSSTGGAANEKLFF

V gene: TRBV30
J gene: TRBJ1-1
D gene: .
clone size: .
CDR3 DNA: TGTGCCTGGACAGGGTTAACTGAAGCTTTCTTT
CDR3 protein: CAWTGLTEAFF

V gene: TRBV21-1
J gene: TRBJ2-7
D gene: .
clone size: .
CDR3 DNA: TGTGCCAGCAGCAAATCACCGCGGTGCTACGAGCAGTACTTC
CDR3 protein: CASSKSPRCYEQYF

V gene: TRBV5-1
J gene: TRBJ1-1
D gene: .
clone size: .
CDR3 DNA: TGCGCCAGCAGGTTTTGGGGGCCGAAGACTACTATGAGCACTGAAGCTTTCTTT
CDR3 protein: CASRFWGPKTTMSTEAFF

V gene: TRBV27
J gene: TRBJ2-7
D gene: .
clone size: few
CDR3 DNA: TGTGCCAGCAGCCCTCAGGTGGACTACGAGCAGTACTTC
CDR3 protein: CASSPQVDYEQYF

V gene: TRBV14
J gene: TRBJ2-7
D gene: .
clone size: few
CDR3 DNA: .
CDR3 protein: CASSQEYWGQGSF

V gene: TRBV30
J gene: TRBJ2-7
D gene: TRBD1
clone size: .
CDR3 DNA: TGTGCCTGGGGGGACAGGGTAATTGAGCAGTACTTC
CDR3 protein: CAWGDRVIEQYF

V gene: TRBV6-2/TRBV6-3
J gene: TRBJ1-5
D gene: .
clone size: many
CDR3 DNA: TGTGCCAGCAGTTACTCTGGCAGGGACGGCAATCAGCCCCAGCATTTT
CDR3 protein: CASSYSGRDGNQPQHF

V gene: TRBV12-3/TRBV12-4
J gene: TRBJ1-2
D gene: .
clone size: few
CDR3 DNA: TGTGCCAGCAGGGGACCCGGGGCGAATGGCTACACCTTC
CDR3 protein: CASRGPGANGYTF

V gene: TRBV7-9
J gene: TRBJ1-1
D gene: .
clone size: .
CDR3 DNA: TGTGCCAACAGCTTCCTGGGCACTGAAGCTTTCTTT
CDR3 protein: CANSFLGTEAFF

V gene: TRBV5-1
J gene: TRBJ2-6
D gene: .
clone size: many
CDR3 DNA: TGCGCCAGCAGCTTTGATGGCAACTATGGATTTGGGGCCAACGTCCTGACTTTC
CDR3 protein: CASSFDGNYGFGANVLTF

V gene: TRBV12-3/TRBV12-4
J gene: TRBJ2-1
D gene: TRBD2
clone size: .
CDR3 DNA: TGTGCCTGCAGTTTACCCGGGGGGGGACTTTACAATGAGCAGTTCTTC
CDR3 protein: CACSLPGGGLYNEQFF